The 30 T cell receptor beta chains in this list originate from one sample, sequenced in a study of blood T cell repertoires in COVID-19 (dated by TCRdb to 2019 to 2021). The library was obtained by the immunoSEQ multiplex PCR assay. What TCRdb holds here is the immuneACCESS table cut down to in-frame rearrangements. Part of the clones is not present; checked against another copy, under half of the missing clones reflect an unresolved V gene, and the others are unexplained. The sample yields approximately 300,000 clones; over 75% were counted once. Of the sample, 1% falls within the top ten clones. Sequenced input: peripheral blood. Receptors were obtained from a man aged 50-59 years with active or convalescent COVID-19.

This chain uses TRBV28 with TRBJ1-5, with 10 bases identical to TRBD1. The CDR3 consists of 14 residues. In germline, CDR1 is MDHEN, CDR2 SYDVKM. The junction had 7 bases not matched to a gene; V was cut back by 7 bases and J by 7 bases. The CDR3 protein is CASNTGTGAQPQHF. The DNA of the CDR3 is TGTGCCAGCAATACCGGGACAGGGGCCCAGCCCCAGCATTTT. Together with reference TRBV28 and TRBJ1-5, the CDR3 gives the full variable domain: DVKVTQSSRYLVKRTGEKVFLECVQDMDHENMFWYRQDPGLGLRLIYFSYDVKMKEKGDIPEGYSVSREKKERFSLILESASTNQTSMYLCASNTGTGAQPQHFGDGTRLSIL.

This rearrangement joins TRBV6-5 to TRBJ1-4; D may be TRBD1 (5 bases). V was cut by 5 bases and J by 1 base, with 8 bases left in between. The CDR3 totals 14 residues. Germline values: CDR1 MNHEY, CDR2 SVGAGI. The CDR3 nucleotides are TGTGCCAGCAGTCTGGGGGGAACTAATGAAAAACTGTTTTTT. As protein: CASSLGGTNEKLFF.

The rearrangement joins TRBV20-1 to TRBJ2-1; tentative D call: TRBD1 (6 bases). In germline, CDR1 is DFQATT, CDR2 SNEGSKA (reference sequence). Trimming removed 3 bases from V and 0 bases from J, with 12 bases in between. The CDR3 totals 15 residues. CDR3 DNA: TGCAGTGCTAGTCGCACAGGGAGCTCCTACAATGAGCAGTTCTTC. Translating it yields CSASRTGSSYNEQFF.

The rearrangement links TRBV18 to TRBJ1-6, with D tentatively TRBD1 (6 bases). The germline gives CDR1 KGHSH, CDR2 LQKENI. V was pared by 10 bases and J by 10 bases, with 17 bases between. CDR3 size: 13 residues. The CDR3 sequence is CATRGTWHSPLHF. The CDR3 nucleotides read TGTGCCACCAGGGGTACTTGGCACTCACCCCTCCACTTT. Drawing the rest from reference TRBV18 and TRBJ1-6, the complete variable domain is NAGVMQNPRHLVRRRGQEARLRCSPMKGHSHVYWYRQLPEEGLKFMVYLQKENIIDESGMPKERFSAEFPKEGPSILRIQQVVRGDSAAYFCATRGTWHSPLHFGNGTRLTVT.

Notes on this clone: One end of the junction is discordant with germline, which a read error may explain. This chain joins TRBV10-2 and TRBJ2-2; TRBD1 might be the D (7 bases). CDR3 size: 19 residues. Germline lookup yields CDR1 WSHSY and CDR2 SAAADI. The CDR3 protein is CASREFLSGGGLNTGELFF. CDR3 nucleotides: TGCGCCAGCAGGGAGTTTCTTTCAGGGGGAGGCCTTAACACCGGGGAGCTGTTTTTT.

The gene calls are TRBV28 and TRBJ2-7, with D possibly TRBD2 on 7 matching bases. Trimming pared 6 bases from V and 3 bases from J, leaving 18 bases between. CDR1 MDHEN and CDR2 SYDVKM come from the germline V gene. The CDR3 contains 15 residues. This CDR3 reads CASSVGGGLDYEQYF. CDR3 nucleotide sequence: TGTGCCAGCAGCGTAGGGGGGGGTTTGGACTACGAGCAGTACTTC.

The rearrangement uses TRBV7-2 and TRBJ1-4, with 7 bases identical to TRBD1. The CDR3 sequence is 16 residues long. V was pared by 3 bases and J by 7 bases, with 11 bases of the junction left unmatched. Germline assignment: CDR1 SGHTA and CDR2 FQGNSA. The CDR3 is CASSLGGGGGPEKLFF. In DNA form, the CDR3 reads TGTGCCAGCAGCTTGGGGGGTGGAGGGGGCCCTGAAAAACTGTTTTTT.

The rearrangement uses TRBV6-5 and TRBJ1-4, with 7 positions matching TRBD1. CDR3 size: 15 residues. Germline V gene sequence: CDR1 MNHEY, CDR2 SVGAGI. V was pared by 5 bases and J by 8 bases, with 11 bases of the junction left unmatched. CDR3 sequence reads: CASSRRQGRLEKLFF. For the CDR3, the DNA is TGTGCCAGCAGTCGCCGACAGGGTCGCCTGGAAAAACTGTTTTTT.

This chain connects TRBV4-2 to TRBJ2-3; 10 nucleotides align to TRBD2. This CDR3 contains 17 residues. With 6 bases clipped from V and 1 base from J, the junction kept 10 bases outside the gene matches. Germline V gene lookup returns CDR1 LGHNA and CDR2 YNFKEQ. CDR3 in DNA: TGTGCCAGCAGACGCGCCAACCTAGCGGGGGGCACAGATACGCAGTATTTT. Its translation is CASRRANLAGGTDTQYF.

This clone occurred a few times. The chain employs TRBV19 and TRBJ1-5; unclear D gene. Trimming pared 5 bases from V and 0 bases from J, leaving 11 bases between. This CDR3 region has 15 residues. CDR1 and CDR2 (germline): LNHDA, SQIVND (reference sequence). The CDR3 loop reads CASSLNTISNQPQHF. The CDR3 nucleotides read TGTGCCAGTAGTTTAAACACCATTAGCAATCAGCCCCAGCATTTT.

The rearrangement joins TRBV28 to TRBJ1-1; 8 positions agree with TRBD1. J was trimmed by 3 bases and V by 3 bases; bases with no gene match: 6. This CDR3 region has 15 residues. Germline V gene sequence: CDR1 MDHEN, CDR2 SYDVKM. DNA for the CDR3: TGTGCCAGCAGTTTCTTGACAGGGGCCTACACTGAAGCTTTCTTT. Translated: CASSFLTGAYTEAFF. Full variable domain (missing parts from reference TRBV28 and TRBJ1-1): DVKVTQSSRYLVKRTGEKVFLECVQDMDHENMFWYRQDPGLGLRLIYFSYDVKMKEKGDIPEGYSVSREKKERFSLILESASTNQTSMYLCASSFLTGAYTEAFFGQGTRLTVV.

For the CDR3, the DNA is TGTGCCAGTAGTAAGGACAGGGGGCTAGACGGCTACACCTTC. This sequence encodes CASSKDRGLDGYTF. The chain employs TRBV19 and TRBJ1-2; 11 bases line up with TRBD1. The germline gives CDR1 LNHDA, CDR2 SQIVND (reference sequence). The length of the CDR3 is 14 residues. With V trimmed by 4 bases and J by 8 bases, 6 bases remained unmatched.

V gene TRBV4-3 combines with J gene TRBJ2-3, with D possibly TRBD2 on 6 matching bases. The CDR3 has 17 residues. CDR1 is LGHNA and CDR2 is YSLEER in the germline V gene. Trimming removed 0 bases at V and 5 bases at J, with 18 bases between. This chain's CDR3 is CASSQEKVGGAVDTQYF. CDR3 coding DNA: TGCGCCAGCAGCCAAGAGAAGGTTGGCGGGGCGGTAGATACGCAGTATTTT.

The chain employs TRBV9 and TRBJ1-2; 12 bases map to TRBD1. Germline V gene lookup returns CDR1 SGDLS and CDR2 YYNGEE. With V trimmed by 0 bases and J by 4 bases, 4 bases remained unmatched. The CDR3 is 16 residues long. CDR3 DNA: TGTGCCAGCAGCGTAGGGGGACAGGGGGCCATCTATGGCTACACCTTC. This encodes CASSVGGQGAIYGYTF.

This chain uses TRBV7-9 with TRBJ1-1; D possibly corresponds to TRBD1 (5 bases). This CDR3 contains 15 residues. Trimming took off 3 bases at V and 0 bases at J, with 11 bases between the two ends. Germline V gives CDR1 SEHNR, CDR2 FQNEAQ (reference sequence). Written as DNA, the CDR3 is TGTGCCAGCAGCTTTGGACGGACAATGAACACTGAAGCTTTCTTT. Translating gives CASSFGRTMNTEAFF.

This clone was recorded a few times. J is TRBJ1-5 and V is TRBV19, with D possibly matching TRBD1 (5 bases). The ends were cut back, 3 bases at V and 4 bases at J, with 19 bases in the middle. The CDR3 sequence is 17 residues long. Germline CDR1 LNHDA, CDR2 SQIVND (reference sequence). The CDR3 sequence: CASSISRTRYFNQPQHF. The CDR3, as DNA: TGTGCCAGTAGTATCTCCCGGACAAGATATTTTAATCAGCCCCAGCATTTT.

Written as DNA, the CDR3 is TGTGCCAGTAGTGGCAGCAGTTCTCGGGGCAATCAGCCCCAGCATTTT. Amino acid sequence: CASSGSSSRGNQPQHF. V is TRBV19 and J is TRBJ1-5; the D is unclear. The CDR3 totals 16 residues. V was shortened by 5 bases and J by 2 bases, with 16 bases between the two germline ends. CDR1 is LNHDA and CDR2 is SQIVND in the germline V gene (reference sequence).

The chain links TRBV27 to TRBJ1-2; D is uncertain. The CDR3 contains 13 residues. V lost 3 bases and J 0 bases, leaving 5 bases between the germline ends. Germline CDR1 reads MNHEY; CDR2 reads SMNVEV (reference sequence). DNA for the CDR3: TGTGCCAGCAGTTTGTCTCCTAACTATGGCTACACCTTC. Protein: CASSLSPNYGYTF.

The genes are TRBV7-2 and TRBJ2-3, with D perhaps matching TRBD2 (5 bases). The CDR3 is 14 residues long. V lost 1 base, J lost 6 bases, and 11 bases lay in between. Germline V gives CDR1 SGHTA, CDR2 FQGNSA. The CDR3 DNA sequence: TGTGCCAGCAGCTTAGTTGGTAGCGCCGATACGCAGTATTTT. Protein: CASSLVGSADTQYF.

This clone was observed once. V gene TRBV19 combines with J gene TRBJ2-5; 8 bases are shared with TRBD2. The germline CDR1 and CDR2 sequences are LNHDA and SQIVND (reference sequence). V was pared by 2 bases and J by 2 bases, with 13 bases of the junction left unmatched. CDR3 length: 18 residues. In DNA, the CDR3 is TGTGCCAGTAGTATAAGCGCGGGAGGAGGGATAGGGCAAGAGACCCAGTACTTC. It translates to CASSISAGGGIGQETQYF.

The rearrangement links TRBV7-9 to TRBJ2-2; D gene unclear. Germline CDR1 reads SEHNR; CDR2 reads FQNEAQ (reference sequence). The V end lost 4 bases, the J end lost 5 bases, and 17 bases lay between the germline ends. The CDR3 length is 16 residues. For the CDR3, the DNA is TGTGCCAGCAGCTCCCCCCGACCAGCGTGGACCGGGGAGCTGTTTTTT. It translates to CASSSPRPAWTGELFF.

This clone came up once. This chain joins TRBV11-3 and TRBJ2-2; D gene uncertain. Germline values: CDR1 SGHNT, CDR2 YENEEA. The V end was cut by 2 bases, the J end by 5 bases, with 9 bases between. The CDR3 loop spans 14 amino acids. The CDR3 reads CASSLSPGTGELFF. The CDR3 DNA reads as TGTGCCAGCAGCTTATCCCCAGGTACCGGGGAGCTGTTTTTT.

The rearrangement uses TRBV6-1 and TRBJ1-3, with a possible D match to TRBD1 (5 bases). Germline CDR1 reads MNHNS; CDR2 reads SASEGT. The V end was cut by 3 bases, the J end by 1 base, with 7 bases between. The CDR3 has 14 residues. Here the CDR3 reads CASSEAGSGNTIYF. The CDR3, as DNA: TGTGCCAGCAGTGAGGCAGGGTCTGGAAACACCATATATTTT.

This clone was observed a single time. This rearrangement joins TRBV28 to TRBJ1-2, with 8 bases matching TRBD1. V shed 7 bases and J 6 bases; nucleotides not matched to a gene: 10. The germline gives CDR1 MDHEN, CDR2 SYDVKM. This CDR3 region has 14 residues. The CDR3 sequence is CASILAGGANGYTF. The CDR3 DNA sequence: TGTGCCAGCATCCTGGCAGGGGGCGCGAATGGCTACACCTTC.

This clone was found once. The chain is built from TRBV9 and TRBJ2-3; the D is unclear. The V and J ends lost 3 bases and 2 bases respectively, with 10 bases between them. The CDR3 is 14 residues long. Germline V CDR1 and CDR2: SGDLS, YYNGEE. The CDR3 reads CASSAQLPTDTQYF. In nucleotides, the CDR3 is TGTGCCAGCAGCGCCCAACTTCCCACAGATACGCAGTATTTT.

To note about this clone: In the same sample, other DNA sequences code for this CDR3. CDR3 protein: CASSYDTGGTAFF. The CDR3 bases are TGTGCCAGCAGTTACGATACGGGGGGGACAGCTTTCTTT. The chain is built from TRBV6-2 or TRBV6-3 and TRBJ1-1, with D maybe TRBD1 (5 bases). V lost 2 bases to trimming and J lost 10 bases, with 14 bases between them. The CDR3 is 13 amino acids. Germline V gene lookup returns CDR1 MNHEY and CDR2 SVGEGT.

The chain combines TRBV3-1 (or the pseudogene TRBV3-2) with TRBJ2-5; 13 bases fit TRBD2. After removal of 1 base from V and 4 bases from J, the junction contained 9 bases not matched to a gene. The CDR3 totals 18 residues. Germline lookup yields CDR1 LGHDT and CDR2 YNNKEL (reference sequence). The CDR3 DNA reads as TGTGCCAGCAGCCAAGTACGGGGACTAGCGGGGATCGGAGAGACCCAGTACTTC. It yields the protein CASSQVRGLAGIGETQYF.

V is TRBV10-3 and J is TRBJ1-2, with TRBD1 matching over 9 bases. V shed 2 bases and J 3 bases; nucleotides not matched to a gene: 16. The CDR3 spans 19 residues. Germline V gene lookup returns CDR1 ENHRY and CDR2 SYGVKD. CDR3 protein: CAISEPAKTVGDRDYGYTF. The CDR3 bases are TGTGCCATCAGTGAGCCGGCTAAAACGGTAGGGGACAGGGACTATGGCTACACCTTC.

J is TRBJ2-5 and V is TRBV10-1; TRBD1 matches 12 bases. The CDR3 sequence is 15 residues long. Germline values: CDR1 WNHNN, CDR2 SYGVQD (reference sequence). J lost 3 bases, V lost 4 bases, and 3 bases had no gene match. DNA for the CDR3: TGCGCCAGCAGTGCCGGGACAGGGGGCGAAGAGACCCAGTACTTC. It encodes CASSAGTGGEETQYF.

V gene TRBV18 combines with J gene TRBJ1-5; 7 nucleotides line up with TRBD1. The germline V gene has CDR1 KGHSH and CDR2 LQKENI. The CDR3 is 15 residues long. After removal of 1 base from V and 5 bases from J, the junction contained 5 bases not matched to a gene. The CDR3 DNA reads TGTGCCAGCTCACCACAGGGGGCCGGAGATCAGCCCCAGCATTTT. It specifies CASSPQGAGDQPQHF.